This entry lists 27 T cell receptor beta chains sequenced from one sample in a study of shared clonotypes between healthy human individuals. Using immunoSEQ multiplex PCR, the repertoire was profiled, and TCRdb retains in-frame clones only, with some absent. The table has a few hundred thousand clones, approximately 77% seen once. The sequencing input was PBMCs. The receptor source for this set is a woman in her thirties or forties in good health. Some clones in this sample may be carry-over from other donors' samples.

The J gene is TRBJ2-7, the V gene TRBV5-8; no clear D. The V end was cut by 2 bases, the J end by 0 bases, with 9 bases between. Germline V gene data show CDR1 as SGHTS and CDR2 as YDEGEE. The CDR3 has 14 amino acids. The DNA for the CDR3 is TGTGCCAGCAGCTTACAACAGCACTCCTACGAGCAGTACTTC. Amino acids: CASSLQQHSYEQYF.

The chain is built from TRBV10-3 and TRBJ2-1; 7 nucleotides line up with TRBD2. The CDR3 has 14 residues. Germline V gives CDR1 ENHRY, CDR2 SYGVKD. V lost 10 bases and J lost 5; bases outside the gene matches: 11. For the CDR3, the DNA is TGTGCCACTCGCCTCCGGGAGGACCACAATGAGCAGTTCTTC. Protein: CATRLREDHNEQFF.

J is TRBJ2-7 and V is TRBV11-2; 10 bases map to TRBD2. The CDR3 is made up of 14 amino acids. CDR1 is SGHAT, CDR2 FQNNGV, per germline. V lost 5 bases, J lost 2 bases, and 3 bases stayed unmatched. The CDR3 here is CASSPTSGTYEQYF. The DNA of the CDR3 is TGTGCCAGCAGCCCAACTAGCGGGACCTACGAGCAGTACTTC.

The V gene is TRBV29-1, the J gene TRBJ1-1; the D gene is possibly TRBD1 (6 bases). The CDR3 has 13 amino acids. The V end was cut by 4 bases, the J end by 0 bases, with 9 bases between. Germline V gene lookup returns CDR1 SQVTM and CDR2 ANQGSEA. CDR3: CSVAGQVNTEAFF. The CDR3 coding sequence is TGCAGCGTTGCGGGACAAGTGAACACTGAAGCTTTCTTT. Full variable domain (remainder filled in from reference TRBV29-1 and TRBJ1-1): SAVISQKPSRDICQRGTSLTIQCQVDSQVTMMFWYRQQPGQSLTLIATANQGSEATYESGFVIDKFPISRPNLTFSTLTVSNMSPEDSSIYLCSVAGQVNTEAFFGQGTRLTVV.

This chain joins TRBV28 and TRBJ1-1; TRBD1 matches at 7 bases. The length of the CDR3 is 14 residues. Germline-derived CDR1 and CDR2 are MDHEN and SYDVKM. V shed 5 bases, J shed 1 base, and the junction held 4 bases outside the gene matches. CDR3 DNA: TGTGCCAGCAGTAGAACAGGGGAGAACACTGAAGCTTTCTTT. This sequence encodes CASSRTGENTEAFF.

The rearrangement uses TRBV4-2 and TRBJ2-5; tentatively, D is TRBD2 (6 bases). Germline loops: CDR1 LGHNA, CDR2 YNFKEQ. The V end was cut by 0 bases, the J end by 7 bases, with 21 bases between. This CDR3 contains 17 residues. Here the CDR3 reads CASSQDDFSGGWGTQYF. CDR3 DNA sequence: TGTGCCAGCAGCCAAGATGACTTTAGCGGTGGATGGGGGACCCAGTACTTC.

This chain links TRBV7-2 with TRBJ2-2; D is unclear. V dropped 1 base and J dropped 4 bases, with 7 bases sitting between them. Per germline, CDR1 SGHTA and CDR2 FQGNSA. The CDR3 loop spans 14 amino acids. In nucleotides, the CDR3 is TGTGCCAGCAGCTTAGGTCCCGGCACCGGGGAGCTGTTTTTT. The encoded protein is CASSLGPGTGELFF.

CDR3 DNA: TGTGCCAGTAGTCTCGGGCCGGACAGGGAAAACTATGGCTACACCTTC. It yields the protein CASSLGPDRENYGYTF. V usage is TRBV19 and J usage is TRBJ1-2, with TRBD1 identical over 8 bases. The germline CDR1 and CDR2 sequences are LNHDA and SQIVND (reference sequence). The CDR3 totals 16 residues. J gave up 2 bases and V 5 bases, and 10 bases lay outside the gene matches.

The rearrangement joins TRBV10-3 to TRBJ1-5; the D gene is possibly TRBD1 (5 bases). CDR1 is ENHRY and CDR2 is SYGVKD in the germline V gene. V was clipped by 2 bases and J by 0 bases, with 14 bases between them. This CDR3 contains 17 residues. The CDR3 region has the DNA TGTGCCATCAGTGAGCTACCGTGGGACGTTAGCAATCAGCCCCAGCATTTT. Translation: CAISELPWDVSNQPQHF.

This clone was recorded a few times. The genes are TRBV5-1 and TRBJ1-4; 7 nucleotides line up with TRBD1. The germline V gene encodes CDR1 SGHRS and CDR2 YFSETQ. The CDR3 is 15 residues long. V was pared by 3 bases and J by 7 bases, with 9 bases of the junction left unmatched. CDR3 sequence: CASSWAGTDGEKLFF. The CDR3 coding sequence is TGCGCCAGCAGCTGGGCCGGGACAGACGGTGAAAAACTGTTTTTT.

The sample holds many counts of this clone. Other DNA sequences in the sample encode the same CDR3. The rearrangement joins TRBV5-1 to TRBJ2-1; 7 nucleotides agree with TRBD2. Trimming cost V 2 bases and J 8 bases; bases outside gene matches: 7. The CDR3 consists of 14 residues. Per germline, CDR1 SGHRS and CDR2 YFSETQ. CDR3 protein: CASSLLAIGDEQFF. Here the CDR3 DNA reads TGCGCCAGCAGCTTACTAGCGATTGGGGATGAGCAGTTCTTC.

This chain links TRBV10-3 with TRBJ2-3, with 11 nucleotides matching TRBD2. The CDR3 length is 13 residues. The V and J ends lost 11 bases and 8 bases, in that order; junction bases with no gene match: 9. The germline V gene has CDR1 ENHRY and CDR2 SYGVKD. The CDR3: CALTTSGNGTQYF. CDR3 bases: TGTGCCTTGACGACTAGCGGGAACGGTACGCAGTATTTT.

The chain links TRBV6-6 to TRBJ1-5; D is undetermined. Germline assignment: CDR1 MNHNY and CDR2 SVGAGI (reference sequence). Deletions cut 5 bases from V and 5 bases from J, with 10 bases between. This CDR3 spans 13 amino acids. In DNA form, the CDR3 reads TGTGCCAGCAGTAGAGGGCCGGATCAGCCCCAGCATTTT. It translates to CASSRGPDQPQHF.

The chain couples TRBV7-2 to TRBJ2-7; D gene uncertain. The CDR3 totals 13 residues. Germline V lookup: CDR1 SGHTA, CDR2 FQGNSA. Trimming removed 5 bases from V and 8 bases from J, with 16 bases in between. The CDR3 sequence: CASSEDPQGKQYF. As DNA, the CDR3 is TGTGCCAGCAGCGAGGACCCTCAAGGGAAGCAGTACTTC. The variable domain in full, with the rest retrieved from reference TRBV7-2 and TRBJ2-7, is GAGVSQSPSNKVTEKGKDVELRCDPISGHTALYWYRQSLGQGLEFLIYFQGNSAPDKSGLPSDRFSAERTGGSVSTLTIQRTQQEDSAVYLCASSEDPQGKQYFGPGTRLTVT.

This clone was detected only a few times. V is TRBV19 and J is TRBJ1-2, with D tentatively TRBD1 (5 bases). Between the trimmed V and J ends, which lost 5 bases and 8 bases, there was a span of 12 bases. This CDR3 contains 12 residues. Germline assignment: CDR1 LNHDA and CDR2 SQIVND (reference sequence). The CDR3: CASSPPGQGYTF. The CDR3, as DNA: TGTGCCAGTAGTCCCCCAGGGCAAGGCTACACCTTC.

Details on this clone: A far larger clone is off by one base, so a read error is likely. The gene calls are TRBV28 and TRBJ1-2; 8 bases map to TRBD1. The germline V gene encodes CDR1 MDHEN and CDR2 SYDVKM. V lost 7 bases to trimming and J lost 7 bases; unmatched junction nucleotides: 8. CDR3 length equals 13 residues. The CDR3: CASTRQGNGGYTF. The CDR3, as DNA: TGTGCCAGCACGAGACAGGGGAATGGTGGCTACACCTTC.

The chain joins TRBV7-8 to TRBJ2-1, with TRBD2 matching 10 bases. The CDR3 has 17 residues. Germline trimming cut 2 bases from V and 5 bases from J; bases unmatched to any gene: 9. Germline V gives CDR1 SGHVS, CDR2 FQNEAQ. The CDR3 coding sequence is TGTGCCAGCAGCTTAAGGCCCGGGACTAGCGAGAACAATGAGCAGTTCTTC. Translation gives CASSLRPGTSENNEQFF.

Points on this clone: A single base separates this from a much larger clone, so it may be a read error. The chain links TRBV7-9 to TRBJ1-1; 7 bases are a match to TRBD1. The CDR3 totals 12 residues. Germline lookup yields CDR1 SEHNR and CDR2 FQNEAQ (reference sequence). The V segment lost 5 bases and the J segment 5 bases; nucleotides outside the gene matches: 2. For the CDR3, the DNA is TGTGCCAGCAGCCCCAGGGGGACTGAAGCTTTCTTT. This encodes CASSPRGTEAFF.

The chain carries TRBV6-1 and TRBJ2-3, with D tentatively TRBD1 (6 bases). V gave up 4 bases and J gave up 4 bases, with 21 bases separating them. Germline assignment: CDR1 MNHNS and CDR2 SASEGT. There are 17 residues in the CDR3. For the CDR3, the DNA is TGTGCCAGCAGTGGCTATCAAACAGGGTCTCGCCCAGATACGCAGTATTTT. Its translation: CASSGYQTGSRPDTQYF.

This clone showed up many times. The identical CDR3 is also encoded by other nucleotide sequences in the sample. The CDR3 DNA reads TGTGCCAGCAGTGAAGGGGTACGCGGGGACTATGGCTACACCTTC. Translated: CASSEGVRGDYGYTF. The chain recombines TRBV2 with TRBJ1-2; D gene unclear. V was shortened by 1 base and J by 3 bases, with 12 bases between the two germline ends. The CDR3 has 15 amino acids. The germline gives CDR1 SNHLY, CDR2 FYNNEI.

The CDR3 is CASSLREDRPQHF. Written as DNA, the CDR3 is TGTGCCAGCAGCTTGAGAGAGGACAGGCCCCAGCATTTT. This chain uses TRBV7-8 with TRBJ1-5, with D possibly TRBD1 on 6 matching bases. Germline V gene data show CDR1 as SGHVS and CDR2 as FQNEAQ. The CDR3 runs 13 residues. The V end was cut by 3 bases, the J end by 9 bases, with 12 bases between. The whole variable domain, filled in from reference TRBV7-8 and TRBJ1-5, reads GAGVSQSPRYKVAKRGQDVALRCDPISGHVSLFWYQQALGQGPEFLTYFQNEAQLDKSGLPSDRFFAERPEGSVSTLKIQRTQQEDSAVYLCASSLREDRPQHFGDGTRLSIL.

This clone was observed a few times. The J gene is TRBJ2-1, the V gene TRBV15; D is undetermined. The ends were cut back, 0 bases at V and 7 bases at J, with 13 bases in the middle. The CDR3 runs to 15 residues. CDR1 LNHNV and CDR2 YYDKDF come from the germline V gene (reference sequence). For the CDR3, the DNA is TGTGCCACCAGCAGAGATTTGGAGCCGACGAATGAGCAGTTCTTC. It yields the protein CATSRDLEPTNEQFF.

The genes are TRBV5-1 and TRBJ1-3, with D perhaps TRBD1 (5 bases). The V end was cut by 4 bases, the J end by 0 bases, with 11 bases between. Germline V gives CDR1 SGHRS, CDR2 YFSETQ. The CDR3 loop spans 15 amino acids. The CDR3 DNA reads as TGCGCCAGCAGCGGGGGTGTCAACTCTGGAAACACCATATATTTT. Its protein is CASSGGVNSGNTIYF.

Points on this clone: The DNA is left out, because the CDR3 cannot be placed on it with certainty; the CDR3 is given as TCRdb lists it. V is TRBV28 and J is TRBJ1-4; the D call TRBD1 from the table was never checked on the DNA. Per germline, CDR1 MDHEN and CDR2 SYDVKM. The CDR3 is 14 residues long, counting both termini. CDR3 sequence: CASSLAQANEKLFF.

This clone was observed many times. The sample has other DNA sequences that encode this CDR3 too. V gene TRBV4-1 combines with J gene TRBJ1-1; D unclear. This CDR3 comprises 15 residues. The V and J ends lost 0 bases and 1 base respectively, with 9 bases between them. From germline, CDR1 is MGHRA and CDR2 YSYEKL. The CDR3 region is CASSQDGRENTEAFF. The CDR3 nucleotides are TGCGCCAGCAGCCAAGATGGGAGGGAGAACACTGAAGCTTTCTTT.

This clone was seen only a few times. The J gene is TRBJ2-1, the V gene TRBV30; D tentatively fits TRBD1 or TRBD2 (6 bases each). The CDR3 runs to 14 residues. With 4 bases removed from V and 4 bases from J, the gap between germline ends came to 14 bases. Per the germline V gene, CDR1 is GTSNPN and CDR2 is SVGIG (reference sequence). CDR3 sequence (DNA): TGTGCCTGGAATGCGGGACATAAATACAATGAGCAGTTCTTC. Protein sequence: CAWNAGHKYNEQFF.

This sequence joins TRBV18 and TRBJ1-5; D not certain. The germline CDR1 and CDR2 sequences are KGHSH and LQKENI. The CDR3 sequence is 13 residues long. The V end was cut by 3 bases, the J end by 2 bases, with 5 bases between. CDR3 region: CASSPDGNQPQHF. The CDR3 DNA reads TGTGCCAGCTCACCTGACGGCAATCAGCCCCAGCATTTT. Full variable domain (outside the CDR3, taken from reference TRBV18 and TRBJ1-5): NAGVMQNPRHLVRRRGQEARLRCSPMKGHSHVYWYRQLPEEGLKFMVYLQKENIIDESGMPKERFSAEFPKEGPSILRIQQVVRGDSAAYFCASSPDGNQPQHFGDGTRLSIL.